One sample yielded the 17 T cell receptor beta chains listed below, sequenced in a study of shared clonotypes between healthy human individuals. TCRdb keeps only in-frame clones here, not all; method: immunoSEQ multiplex PCR. The top ten clones hold around 0.066% of a sample with over 400,000 clones, roughly 95% of them seen once. The material sequenced was naive CD4+ T cells sorted from blood. The subset: CD45RA+ positively selected. These receptors came from a woman under 40 in good health.

The genes are TRBV11-2 and TRBJ2-2; D is uncertain. V lost 5 bases and J lost 1, with 14 bases in between. CDR1 and CDR2 from the germline V gene are SGHAT and FQNNGV. This CDR3 is 16 amino acids long. The DNA for the CDR3 is TGTGCCAGCAGCCCCCACCCAGGTGTGAACACCGGGGAGCTGTTTTTT. Protein: CASSPHPGVNTGELFF.

V gene TRBV6-1 combines with J gene TRBJ1-3; D uncertain. The V gene's germline CDR1 is MNHNS and CDR2 SASEGT. The CDR3 runs to 16 residues. The germline V and J ends were trimmed by 1 base and 3 bases, with 13 bases remaining between them. CDR3: CASSEEGTTSGNTIYF. CDR3 sequence (DNA): TGTGCCAGCAGTGAAGAAGGAACAACCAGTGGAAACACCATATATTTT.

This chain joins TRBV28 and TRBJ1-1; the D gene is possibly TRBD1 (5 bases). V lost 3 bases to trimming and J lost 2 bases, with 10 bases between them. There are 14 residues in the CDR3. Germline lookup yields CDR1 MDHEN and CDR2 SYDVKM. The CDR3 loop is CASSFGGDNTEAFF. CDR3 DNA: TGTGCCAGCAGTTTTGGGGGGGATAACACTGAAGCTTTCTTT.

The V call is TRBV11-2, the J call TRBJ2-7, with D possibly TRBD2 on 6 matching bases. The V end lost 4 bases, the J end lost 0 bases, and 13 bases lay between the germline ends. The germline V gene has CDR1 SGHAT and CDR2 FQNNGV. This CDR3 comprises 15 residues. Written as DNA, the CDR3 is TGTGCCAGCAGCTCCATTAGCGGTAGCTCCTACGAGCAGTACTTC. This sequence encodes CASSSISGSSYEQYF. The full variable domain, rest sourced from reference TRBV11-2 and TRBJ2-7, is EAGVAQSPRYKIIEKRQSVAFWCNPISGHATLYWYQQILGQGPKLLIQFQNNGVVDDSQLPKDRFSAERLKGVDSTLKIQPAKLEDSAVYLCASSSISGSSYEQYFGPGTRLTVT.

The genes are TRBV20-1 and TRBJ2-2; unclear D gene. CDR3 length: 11 residues. V lost 6 bases, J lost 4 bases, and 6 bases lay in between. Germline lookup yields CDR1 DFQATT and CDR2 SNEGSKA (reference sequence). CDR3 region: CSATRTGELFF. CDR3 DNA: TGCAGTGCCACTCGCACCGGGGAGCTGTTTTTT.

In nucleotides, the CDR3 is TGCGCCAGCAGCTACGGAACGCCAGATACGCAGTATTTT. Its translation: CASSYGTPDTQYF. The chain employs TRBV5-1 and TRBJ2-3, with unresolved D. Per the germline V gene, CDR1 is SGHRS and CDR2 is YFSETQ. Trimming removed 3 bases at V and 4 bases at J, with 9 bases between. There are 13 residues in the CDR3. Full variable domain (remainder filled in from reference TRBV5-1 and TRBJ2-3): KAGVTQTPRYLIKTRGQQVTLSCSPISGHRSVSWYQQTPGQGLQFLFEYFSETQRNKGNFPGRFSGRQFSNSRSEMNVSTLELGDSALYLCASSYGTPDTQYFGPGTRLTVL.

The chain couples TRBV27 to TRBJ2-5; TRBD2 matches at 7 bases. The ends lost 5 bases at V and 5 bases at J; junction bases unmatched: 14. This CDR3 region has 16 residues. CDR1 and CDR2 from the germline V gene are MNHEY and SMNVEV (reference sequence). The CDR3 coding sequence is TGTGCCAGCAGTAAATCTAGCGGATGGTCCCTGGAGACCCAGTACTTC. The encoded protein is CASSKSSGWSLETQYF.

The V and J genes are TRBV2 and TRBJ2-7, with 10 bases aligning to TRBD1. Germline V lookup: CDR1 SNHLY, CDR2 FYNNEI. With V trimmed by 6 bases and J by 4 bases, 12 bases remained unmatched. The CDR3 spans 16 residues. The CDR3 coding sequence is TGTGCCAGCAGGGTGACCCGGGACAGGGGTTATTACGAGCAGTACTTC. Protein: CASRVTRDRGYYEQYF.

This clone appeared a single time. This chain connects TRBV2 to TRBJ1-5; D unresolved. Trimming removed 3 bases at V and 0 bases at J, with 6 bases between. There are 14 residues in the CDR3. From germline, CDR1 is SNHLY and CDR2 FYNNEI. CDR3 loop: CASSEAYSNQPQHF. The CDR3, as DNA: TGTGCCAGCAGTGAGGCCTATAGCAATCAGCCCCAGCATTTT.

This sequence joins TRBV19 and TRBJ2-1; 10 bases align to TRBD2. With V trimmed by 5 bases and J by 4 bases, 8 bases remained unmatched. The CDR3 contains 16 residues. CDR1 is LNHDA, CDR2 SQIVND, per germline (reference sequence). CDR3 sequence (DNA): TGTGCCAGTAGTGCGATGGGACTAGCGACTTACAATGAGCAGTTCTTC. Translated, it gives CASSAMGLATYNEQFF.

In the case of this clone: Compared with germline, one end of the junction differs, possibly owing to a read error. For the CDR3, the DNA is TGTGCCAGCGTACGGGGCTCCCACGAGCAGTACTTC. Translated, it gives CASVRGSHEQYF. The chain joins TRBV6-1 to TRBJ2-7; possibly TRBD1 or TRBD2 for D (5 bases each). Germline-derived CDR1 and CDR2 are MNHNS and SASEGT. The CDR3 runs to 12 residues.

This chain connects TRBV6-1 to TRBJ1-1, with D possibly being TRBD1 (6 bases). The V end lost 7 bases, the J end lost 5 bases, and 14 bases lay between the germline ends. The germline V gene has CDR1 MNHNS and CDR2 SASEGT. The CDR3 has 13 residues. CDR3 sequence: CASNLGGATEAFF. As DNA, the CDR3 is TGTGCCAGCAATCTGGGGGGCGCGACTGAAGCTTTCTTT.

The V gene is TRBV9, the J gene TRBJ2-5; possible D gene TRBD2, 6 bases. The CDR3 spans 15 residues. Germline V gene sequence: CDR1 SGDLS, CDR2 YYNGEE. With 2 bases removed from V and 4 bases from J, the gap between germline ends came to 15 bases. CDR3 bases: TGTGCCAGCAGCGTCTTGGGCGGGGCGGGAGAGACCCAGTACTTC. This gives the protein CASSVLGGAGETQYF. Full variable domain (missing parts from reference TRBV9 and TRBJ2-5): DSGVTQTPKHLITATGQRVTLRCSPRSGDLSVYWYQQSLDQGLQFLIQYYNGEERAKGNILERFSAQQFPDLHSELNLSSLELGDSALYFCASSVLGGAGETQYFGPGTRLLVL.

About this clone itself: Other nucleotide sequences in the sample specify the same CDR3. The gene calls are TRBV19 and TRBJ2-7; 7 positions match TRBD1. Germline V gene lookup returns CDR1 LNHDA and CDR2 SQIVND (reference sequence). There are 14 residues in the CDR3. The V gene end was trimmed by 4 bases and the J gene end by 2 bases; junction bases not matched to a gene: 5. The CDR3 loop is CASSTLTGPYEQYF. The CDR3 DNA reads TGTGCCAGTAGTACCCTGACAGGGCCCTACGAGCAGTACTTC.

V gene TRBV18 combines with J gene TRBJ1-5; D gene uncertain. V was cut by 2 bases and J by 6 bases, with 17 bases left in between. This CDR3 comprises 16 residues. Germline CDR1 reads KGHSH; CDR2 reads LQKENI. The CDR3 DNA reads as TGTGCCAGCTCACCAGACGACAATATAATCTCTCAGCCCCAGCATTTT. As protein: CASSPDDNIISQPQHF.

V and J are TRBV30 and TRBJ2-1; 7 bases align to TRBD2. Germline lookup yields CDR1 GTSNPN and CDR2 SVGIG (reference sequence). With 1 base clipped from V and 4 bases from J, the junction kept 4 bases outside the gene matches. CDR3 size: 14 residues. CDR3 residues: CAWSDQRGYNEQFF. The DNA of the CDR3 is TGTGCCTGGAGTGACCAGCGGGGTTACAATGAGCAGTTCTTC.

The sample holds a few counts of this clone. The V call is TRBV18, the J call TRBJ1-5; 11 nucleotides agree with TRBD1. The CDR3 length is 16 residues. J lost 7 bases, V lost 4 bases, and 9 bases had no gene match. Germline assignment: CDR1 KGHSH and CDR2 LQKENI. The DNA for the CDR3 is TGTGCCAGCTCACATGGACAGGGGGCATCAGGGCAGCCCCAGCATTTT. Protein sequence: CASSHGQGASGQPQHF. Looking up the rest from reference TRBV18 and TRBJ1-5 gives the full variable domain: NAGVMQNPRHLVRRRGQEARLRCSPMKGHSHVYWYRQLPEEGLKFMVYLQKENIIDESGMPKERFSAEFPKEGPSILRIQQVVRGDSAAYFCASSHGQGASGQPQHFGDGTRLSIL.